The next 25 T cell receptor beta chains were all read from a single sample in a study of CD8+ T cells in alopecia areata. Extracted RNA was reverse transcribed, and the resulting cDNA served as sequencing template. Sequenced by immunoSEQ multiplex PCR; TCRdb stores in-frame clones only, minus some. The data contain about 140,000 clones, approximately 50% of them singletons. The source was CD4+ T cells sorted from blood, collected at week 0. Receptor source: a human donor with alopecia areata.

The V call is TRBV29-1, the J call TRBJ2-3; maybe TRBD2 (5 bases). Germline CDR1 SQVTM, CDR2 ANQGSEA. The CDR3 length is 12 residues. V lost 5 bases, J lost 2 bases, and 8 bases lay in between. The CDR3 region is CSVHGNTDTQYF. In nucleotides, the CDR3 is TGCAGCGTTCACGGGAACACAGATACGCAGTATTTT.

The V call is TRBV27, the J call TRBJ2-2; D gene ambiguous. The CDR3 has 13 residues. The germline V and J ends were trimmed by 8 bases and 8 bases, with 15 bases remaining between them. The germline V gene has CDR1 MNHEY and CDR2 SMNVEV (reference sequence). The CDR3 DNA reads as TGTGCCAGCCGACTTCTGGGTTCGGGGGAGCTGTTTTTT. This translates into CASRLLGSGELFF.

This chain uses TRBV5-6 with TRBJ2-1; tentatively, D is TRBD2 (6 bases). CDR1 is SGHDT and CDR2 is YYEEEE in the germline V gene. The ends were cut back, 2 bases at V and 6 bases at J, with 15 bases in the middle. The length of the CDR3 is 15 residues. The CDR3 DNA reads TGTGCCAGCAGCTTTGCCGGGACTCGGGTCAATGAGCAGTTCTTC. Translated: CASSFAGTRVNEQFF.

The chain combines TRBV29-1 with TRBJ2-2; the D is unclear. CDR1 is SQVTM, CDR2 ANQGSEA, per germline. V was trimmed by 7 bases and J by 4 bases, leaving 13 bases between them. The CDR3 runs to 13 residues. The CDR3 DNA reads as TGCAGCGGAATACAGTCCCCCACCGGGGAGCTGTTTTTT. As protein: CSGIQSPTGELFF.

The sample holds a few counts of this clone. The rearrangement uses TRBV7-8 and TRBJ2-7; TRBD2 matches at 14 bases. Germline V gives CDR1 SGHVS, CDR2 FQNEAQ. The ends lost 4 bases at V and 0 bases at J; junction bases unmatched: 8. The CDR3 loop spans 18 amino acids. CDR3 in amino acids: CASSSGTSGSGSSYEQYF. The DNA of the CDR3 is TGTGCCAGCAGCTCAGGGACTAGCGGGAGCGGGTCCTCCTACGAGCAGTACTTC.

CDR3 residues: CAWSRGGYGYTF. The CDR3 coding sequence is TGTGCCTGGAGTAGGGGCGGCTATGGCTACACCTTC. The chain is built from TRBV30 and TRBJ1-2; possible D gene TRBD1, 5 bases. CDR1 GTSNPN and CDR2 SVGIG come from the germline V gene (reference sequence). Deletions cut 2 bases from V and 4 bases from J, with 8 bases between. The CDR3 runs to 12 residues.

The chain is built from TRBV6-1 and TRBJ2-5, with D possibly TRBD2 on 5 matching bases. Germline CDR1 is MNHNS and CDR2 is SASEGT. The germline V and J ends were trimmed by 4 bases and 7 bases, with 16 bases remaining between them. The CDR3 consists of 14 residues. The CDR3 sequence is CASSVEGGTTTQYF. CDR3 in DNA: TGTGCCAGCAGTGTCGAGGGCGGTACGACGACCCAGTACTTC.

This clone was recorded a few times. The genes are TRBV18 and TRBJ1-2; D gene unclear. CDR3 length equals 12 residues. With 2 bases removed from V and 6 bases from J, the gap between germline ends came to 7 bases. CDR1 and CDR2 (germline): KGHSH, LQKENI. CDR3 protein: CASSPSGDGYTF. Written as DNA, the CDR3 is TGTGCCAGCTCACCATCAGGCGATGGCTACACCTTC. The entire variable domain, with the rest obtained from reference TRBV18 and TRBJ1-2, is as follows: NAGVMQNPRHLVRRRGQEARLRCSPMKGHSHVYWYRQLPEEGLKFMVYLQKENIIDESGMPKERFSAEFPKEGPSILRIQQVVRGDSAAYFCASSPSGDGYTFGSGTRLTVV.

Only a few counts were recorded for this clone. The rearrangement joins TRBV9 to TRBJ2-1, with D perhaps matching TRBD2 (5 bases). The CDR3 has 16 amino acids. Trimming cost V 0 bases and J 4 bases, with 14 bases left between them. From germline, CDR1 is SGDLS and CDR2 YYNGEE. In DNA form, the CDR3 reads TGTGCCAGCAGCGTAGATCGCGGCGGGCCGTACAATGAGCAGTTCTTC. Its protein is CASSVDRGGPYNEQFF.

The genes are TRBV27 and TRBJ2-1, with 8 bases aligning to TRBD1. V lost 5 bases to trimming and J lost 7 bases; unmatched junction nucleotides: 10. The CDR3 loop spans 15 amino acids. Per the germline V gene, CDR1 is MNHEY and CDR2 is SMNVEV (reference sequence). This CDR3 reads CASSRAGGFGNEQFF. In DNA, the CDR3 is TGTGCCAGCAGTCGGGCAGGGGGCTTTGGTAATGAGCAGTTCTTC.

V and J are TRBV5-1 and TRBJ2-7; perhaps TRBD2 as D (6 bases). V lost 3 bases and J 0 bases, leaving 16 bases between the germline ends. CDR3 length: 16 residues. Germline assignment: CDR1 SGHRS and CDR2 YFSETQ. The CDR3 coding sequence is TGCGCCAGCAGCTATTCAGGCGGGACTTACTCCTACGAGCAGTACTTC. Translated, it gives CASSYSGGTYSYEQYF.

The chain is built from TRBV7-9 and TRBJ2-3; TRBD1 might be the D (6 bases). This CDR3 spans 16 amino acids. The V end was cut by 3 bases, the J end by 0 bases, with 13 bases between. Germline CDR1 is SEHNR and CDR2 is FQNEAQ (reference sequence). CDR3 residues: CASSFRQDLSTDTQYF. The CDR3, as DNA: TGTGCCAGCAGCTTTCGACAGGACCTTAGCACAGATACGCAGTATTTT. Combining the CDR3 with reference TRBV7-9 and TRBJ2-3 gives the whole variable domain DTGVSQNPRHKITKRGQNVTFRCDPISEHNRLYWYRQTLGQGPEFLTYFQNEAQLEKSRLLSDRFSAERPKGSFSTLEIQRTEQGDSAMYLCASSFRQDLSTDTQYFGPGTRLTVL.

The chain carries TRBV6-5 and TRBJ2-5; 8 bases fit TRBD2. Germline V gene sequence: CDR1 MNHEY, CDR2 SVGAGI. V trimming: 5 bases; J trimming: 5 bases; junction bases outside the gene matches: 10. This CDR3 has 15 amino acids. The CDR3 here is CASSPSGSLWETQYF. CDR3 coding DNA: TGTGCCAGCAGTCCAAGCGGGAGTTTGTGGGAGACCCAGTACTTC.

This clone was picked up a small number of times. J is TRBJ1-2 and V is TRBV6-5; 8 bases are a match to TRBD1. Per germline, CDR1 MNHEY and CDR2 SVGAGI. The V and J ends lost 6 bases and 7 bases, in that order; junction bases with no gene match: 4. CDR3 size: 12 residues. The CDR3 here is CASRTGERGYTF. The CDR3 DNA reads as TGTGCCAGCAGGACAGGGGAGCGTGGCTACACCTTC.

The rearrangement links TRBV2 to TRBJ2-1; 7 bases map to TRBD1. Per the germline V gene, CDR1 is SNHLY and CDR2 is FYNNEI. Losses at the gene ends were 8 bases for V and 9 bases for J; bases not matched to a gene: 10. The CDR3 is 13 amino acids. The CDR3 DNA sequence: TGTGCCAGCCGGCGACAGGGTCAGGGTGAGCAGTTCTTC. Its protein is CASRRQGQGEQFF.

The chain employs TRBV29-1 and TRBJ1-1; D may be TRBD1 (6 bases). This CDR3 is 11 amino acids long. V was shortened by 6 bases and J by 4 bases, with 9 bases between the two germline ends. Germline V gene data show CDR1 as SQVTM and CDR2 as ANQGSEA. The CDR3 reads CSVGRGTEAFF. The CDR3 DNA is TGCAGCGTAGGCAGGGGCACTGAAGCTTTCTTT. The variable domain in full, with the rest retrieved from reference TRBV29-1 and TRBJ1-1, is SAVISQKPSRDICQRGTSLTIQCQVDSQVTMMFWYRQQPGQSLTLIATANQGSEATYESGFVIDKFPISRPNLTFSTLTVSNMSPEDSSIYLCSVGRGTEAFFGQGTRLTVV.

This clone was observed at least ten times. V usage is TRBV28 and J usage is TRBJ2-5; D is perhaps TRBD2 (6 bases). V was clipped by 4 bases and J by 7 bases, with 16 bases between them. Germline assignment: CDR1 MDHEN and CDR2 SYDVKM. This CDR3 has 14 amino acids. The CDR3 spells CASSWASPRGTQYF. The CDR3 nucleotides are TGTGCCAGCAGTTGGGCTAGTCCGCGGGGGACCCAGTACTTC.

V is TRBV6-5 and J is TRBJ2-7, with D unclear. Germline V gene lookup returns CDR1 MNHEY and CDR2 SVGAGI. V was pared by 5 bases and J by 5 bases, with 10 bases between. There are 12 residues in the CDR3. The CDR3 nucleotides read TGTGCCAGCAGTCTGAACAGAAACGAGCAGTACTTC. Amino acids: CASSLNRNEQYF.

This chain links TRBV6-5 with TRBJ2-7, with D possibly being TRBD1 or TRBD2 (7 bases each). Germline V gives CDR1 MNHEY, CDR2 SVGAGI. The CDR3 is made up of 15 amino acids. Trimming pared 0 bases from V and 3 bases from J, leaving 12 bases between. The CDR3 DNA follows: TGTGCCAGCAGTTACTCATCAGGGGGGGGCTACGAGCAGTACTTC. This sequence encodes CASSYSSGGGYEQYF.

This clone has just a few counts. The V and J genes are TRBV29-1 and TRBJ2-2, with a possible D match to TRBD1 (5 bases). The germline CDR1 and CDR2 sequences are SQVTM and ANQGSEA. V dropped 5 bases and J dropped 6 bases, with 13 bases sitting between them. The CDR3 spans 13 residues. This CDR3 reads CSVRIRVPGELFF. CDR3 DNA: TGCAGCGTTAGGATCAGGGTCCCCGGGGAGCTGTTTTTT.

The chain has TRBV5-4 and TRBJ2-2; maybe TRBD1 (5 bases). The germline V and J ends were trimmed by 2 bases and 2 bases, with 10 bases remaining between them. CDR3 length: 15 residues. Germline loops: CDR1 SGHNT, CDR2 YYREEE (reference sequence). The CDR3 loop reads CASSLVGLNTGELFF. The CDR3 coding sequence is TGTGCCAGCAGCTTAGTGGGGCTCAACACCGGGGAGCTGTTTTTT. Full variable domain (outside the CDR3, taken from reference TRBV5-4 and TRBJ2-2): ETGVTQSPTHLIKTRGQQVTLRCSSQSGHNTVSWYQQALGQGPQFIFQYYREEENGRGNFPPRFSGLQFPNYSSELNVNALELDDSALYLCASSLVGLNTGELFFGEGSRLTVL.

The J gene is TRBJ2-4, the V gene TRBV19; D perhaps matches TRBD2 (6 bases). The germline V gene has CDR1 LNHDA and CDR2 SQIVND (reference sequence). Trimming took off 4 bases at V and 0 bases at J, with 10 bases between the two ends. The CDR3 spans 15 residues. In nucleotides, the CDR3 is TGTGCCAGTAGTAGCCGGGGGATAGCCAAAAACATTCAGTACTTC. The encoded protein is CASSSRGIAKNIQYF.

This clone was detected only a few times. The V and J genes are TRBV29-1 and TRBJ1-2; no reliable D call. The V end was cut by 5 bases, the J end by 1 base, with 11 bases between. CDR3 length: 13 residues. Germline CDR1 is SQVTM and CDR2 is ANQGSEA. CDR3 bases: TGCAGCGTTTCCGCAGTTCTTAACTATGGCTACACCTTC. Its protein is CSVSAVLNYGYTF.

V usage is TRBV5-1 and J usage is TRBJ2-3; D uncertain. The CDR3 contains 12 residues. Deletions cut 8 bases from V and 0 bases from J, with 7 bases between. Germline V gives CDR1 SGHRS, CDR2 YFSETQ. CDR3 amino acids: CASSPSTDTQYF. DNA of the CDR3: TGCGCCAGTTCGCCCAGCACAGATACGCAGTATTTT.

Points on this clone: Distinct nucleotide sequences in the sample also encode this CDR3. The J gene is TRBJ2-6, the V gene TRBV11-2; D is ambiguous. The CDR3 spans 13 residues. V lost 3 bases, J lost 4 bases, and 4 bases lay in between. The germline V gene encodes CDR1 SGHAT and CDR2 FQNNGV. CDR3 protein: CASSFSGANVLTF. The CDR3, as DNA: TGTGCCAGCAGCTTCTCAGGGGCCAACGTCCTGACTTTC.